The TCR beta chain described here comes from a study of blood T cells in healthy people across ages. Concerning this clonotype itself: The antigen is unknown.

Study-wide results and caveats: Shifts in expanded clonotypes may have been confounded by donor CMV status, which was unknown. PBMCs were not sorted, which prevented a conclusive comparison of naive versus antigen-experienced cells. Roughly linearly, TCR beta diversity per million T cells fell as age increased.

The second PCR ran about 7 to 12 cycles with a sample-barcoded 5' primer and J-beta primers. Tags on each cDNA molecule came from a template-switch adaptor with 12 random nucleotides. TCRdb recomputed calls from the 5' RACE reads with MiXCR, one row per CDR3 protein. Of hundreds of thousands of distinct CDR3 sequences in the sample, over 45% were seen once. Germline-derived CDR1 and CDR2 are SGHTA and FQGNSA. The CDR3 is 14 amino acids. J lost 7 bases, V lost 6 bases, and 7 bases had no gene match. This clonotype originated in a man between 60 and 70 years old in good health. The chain links TRBV7-2 to TRBJ1-4, with 8 nucleotides matching TRBD1. Sequenced material: blood. CDR3 sequence: CASRLQGASEKLFF. In DNA, the CDR3 is TGTGCCAGCAGGTTGCAGGGGGCGAGTGAAAAACTGTTTTTT. Filled out from reference TRBV7-2 and TRBJ1-4, the complete variable domain reads GAGVSQSPSNKVTEKGKDVELRCDPISGHTALYWYRQSLGQGLEFLIYFQGNSAPDKSGLPSDRFSAERTGGSVSTLTIQRTQQEDSAVYLCASRLQGASEKLFFGSGTQLSVL.